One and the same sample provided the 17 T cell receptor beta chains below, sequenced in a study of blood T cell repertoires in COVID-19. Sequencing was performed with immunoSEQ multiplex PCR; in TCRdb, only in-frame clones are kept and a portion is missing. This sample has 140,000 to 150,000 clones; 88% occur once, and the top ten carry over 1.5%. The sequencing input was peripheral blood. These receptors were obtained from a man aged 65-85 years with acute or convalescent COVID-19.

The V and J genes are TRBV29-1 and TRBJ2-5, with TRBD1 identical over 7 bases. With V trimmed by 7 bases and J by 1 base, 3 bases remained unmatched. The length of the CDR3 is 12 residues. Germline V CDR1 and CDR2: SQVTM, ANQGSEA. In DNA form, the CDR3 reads TGCAGCGCAACAGGGGCCCAAGAGACCCAGTACTTC. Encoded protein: CSATGAQETQYF. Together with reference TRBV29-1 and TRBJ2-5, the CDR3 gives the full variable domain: SAVISQKPSRDICQRGTSLTIQCQVDSQVTMMFWYRQQPGQSLTLIATANQGSEATYESGFVIDKFPISRPNLTFSTLTVSNMSPEDSSIYLCSATGAQETQYFGPGTRLLVL.

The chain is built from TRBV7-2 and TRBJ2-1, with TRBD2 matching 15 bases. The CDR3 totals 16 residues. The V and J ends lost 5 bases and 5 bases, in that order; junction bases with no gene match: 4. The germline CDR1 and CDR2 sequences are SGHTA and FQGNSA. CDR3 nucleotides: TGTGCCAGCAGCGTGGGACTAGCGGGAGGAGACAATGAGCAGTTCTTC. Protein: CASSVGLAGGDNEQFF.

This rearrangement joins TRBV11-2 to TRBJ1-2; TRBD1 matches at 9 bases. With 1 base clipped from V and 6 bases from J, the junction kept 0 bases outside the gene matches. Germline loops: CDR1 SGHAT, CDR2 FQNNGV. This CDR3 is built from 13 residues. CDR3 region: CASSLGTGDGYTF. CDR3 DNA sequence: TGTGCCAGCAGCTTAGGGACAGGGGATGGCTACACCTTC.

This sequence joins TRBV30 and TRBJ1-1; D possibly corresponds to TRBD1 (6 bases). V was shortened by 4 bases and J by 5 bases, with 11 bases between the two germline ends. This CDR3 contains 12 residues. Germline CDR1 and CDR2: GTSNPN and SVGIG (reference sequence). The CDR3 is CAWTAGVTEAFF. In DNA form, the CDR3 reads TGTGCCTGGACGGCAGGGGTGACTGAAGCTTTCTTT. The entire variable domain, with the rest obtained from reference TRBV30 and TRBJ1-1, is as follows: SQTIHQWPATLVQPVGSPLSLECTVEGTSNPNLYWYRQAAGRGLQLLFYSVGIGQISSEVPQNLSASRPQDRQFILSSKKLLLSDSGFYLCAWTAGVTEAFFGQGTRLTVV.

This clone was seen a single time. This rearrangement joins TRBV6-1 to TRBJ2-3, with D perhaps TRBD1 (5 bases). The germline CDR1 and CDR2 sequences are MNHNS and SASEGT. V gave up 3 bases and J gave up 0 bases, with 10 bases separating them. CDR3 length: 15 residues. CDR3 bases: TGTGCCAGCAGTGATGGACACCCTAGCACAGATACGCAGTATTTT. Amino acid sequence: CASSDGHPSTDTQYF.

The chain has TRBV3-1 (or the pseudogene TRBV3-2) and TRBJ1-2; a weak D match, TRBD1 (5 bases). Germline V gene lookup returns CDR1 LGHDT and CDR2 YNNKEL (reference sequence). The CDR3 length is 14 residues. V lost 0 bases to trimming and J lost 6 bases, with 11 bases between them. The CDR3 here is CASSQDGRGHGYTF. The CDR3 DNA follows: TGTGCCAGCAGCCAAGACGGAAGGGGTCATGGCTACACCTTC.

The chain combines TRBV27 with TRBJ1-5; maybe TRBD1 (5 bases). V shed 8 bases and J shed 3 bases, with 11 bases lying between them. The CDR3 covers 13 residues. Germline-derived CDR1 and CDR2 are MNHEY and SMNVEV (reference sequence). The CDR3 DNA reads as TGTGCCAGCTCGAACAGGTTCAATCAGCCCCAGCATTTT. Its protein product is CASSNRFNQPQHF.

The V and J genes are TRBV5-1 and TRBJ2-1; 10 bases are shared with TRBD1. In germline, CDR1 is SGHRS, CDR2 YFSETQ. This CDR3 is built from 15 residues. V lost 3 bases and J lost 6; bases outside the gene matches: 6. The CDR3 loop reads CASSWDRGMGNEQFF. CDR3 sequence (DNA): TGCGCCAGCAGCTGGGACAGGGGAATGGGCAATGAGCAGTTCTTC.

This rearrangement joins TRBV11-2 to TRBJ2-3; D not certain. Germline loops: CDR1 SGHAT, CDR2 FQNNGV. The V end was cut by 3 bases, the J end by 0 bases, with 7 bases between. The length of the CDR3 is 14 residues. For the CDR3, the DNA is TGTGCCAGCAGCTTCGGTCCTAGCACAGATACGCAGTATTTT. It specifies CASSFGPSTDTQYF.

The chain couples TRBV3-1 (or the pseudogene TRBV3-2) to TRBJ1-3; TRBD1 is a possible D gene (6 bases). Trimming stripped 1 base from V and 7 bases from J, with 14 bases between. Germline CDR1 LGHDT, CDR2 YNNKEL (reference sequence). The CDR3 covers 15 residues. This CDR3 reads CASSQGPRGMNTIYF. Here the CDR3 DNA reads TGTGCCAGCAGCCAAGGTCCCAGGGGTATGAACACCATATATTTT.

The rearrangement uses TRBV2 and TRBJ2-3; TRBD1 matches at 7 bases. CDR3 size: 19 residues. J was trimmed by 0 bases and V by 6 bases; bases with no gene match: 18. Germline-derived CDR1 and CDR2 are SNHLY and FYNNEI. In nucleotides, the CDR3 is TGTGCCAGCAGACCCGGACAGGCCTCCTTACACTCTAGCACAGATACGCAGTATTTT. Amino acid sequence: CASRPGQASLHSSTDTQYF.

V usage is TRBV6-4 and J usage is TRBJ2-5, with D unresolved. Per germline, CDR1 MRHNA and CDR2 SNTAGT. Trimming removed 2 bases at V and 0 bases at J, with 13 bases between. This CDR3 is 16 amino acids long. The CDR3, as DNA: TGTGCCAGCAGTGACGGGTCAGGTCCCAACCAAGAGACCCAGTACTTC. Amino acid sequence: CASSDGSGPNQETQYF.

DNA for the CDR3: TGTGCCAGCAGTCCTCTCTATAGGGGAGATACGCAGTATTTT. This encodes CASSPLYRGDTQYF. The chain recombines TRBV2 with TRBJ2-3; maybe TRBD1 (5 bases). This CDR3 spans 14 amino acids. CDR1 SNHLY and CDR2 FYNNEI come from the germline V gene. V was cut by 5 bases and J by 5 bases, with 14 bases left in between.

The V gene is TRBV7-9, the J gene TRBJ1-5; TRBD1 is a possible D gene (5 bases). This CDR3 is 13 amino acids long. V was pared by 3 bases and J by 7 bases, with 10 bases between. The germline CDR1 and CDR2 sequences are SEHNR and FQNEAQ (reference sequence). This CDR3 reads CASSLGLEQPQHF. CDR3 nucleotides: TGTGCCAGCAGCTTGGGGCTCGAACAGCCCCAGCATTTT. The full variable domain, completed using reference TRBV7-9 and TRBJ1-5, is DTGVSQNPRHKITKRGQNVTFRCDPISEHNRLYWYRQTLGQGPEFLTYFQNEAQLEKSRLLSDRFSAERPKGSFSTLEIQRTEQGDSAMYLCASSLGLEQPQHFGDGTRLSIL.

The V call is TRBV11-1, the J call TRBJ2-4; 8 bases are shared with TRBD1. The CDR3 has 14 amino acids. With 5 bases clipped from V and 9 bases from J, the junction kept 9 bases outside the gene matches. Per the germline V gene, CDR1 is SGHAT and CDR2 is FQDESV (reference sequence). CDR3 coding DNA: TGTGCCAGCAGCCCCGGACAGGGAAGGAGCATTCAGTACTTC. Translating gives CASSPGQGRSIQYF.

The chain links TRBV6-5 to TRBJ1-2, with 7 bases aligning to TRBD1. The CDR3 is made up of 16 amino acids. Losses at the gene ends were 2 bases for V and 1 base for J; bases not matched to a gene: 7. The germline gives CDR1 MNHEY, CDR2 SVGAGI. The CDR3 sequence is CASSYGTAGINYGYTF. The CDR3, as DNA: TGTGCCAGCAGTTACGGGACAGCTGGAATTAACTATGGCTACACCTTC.

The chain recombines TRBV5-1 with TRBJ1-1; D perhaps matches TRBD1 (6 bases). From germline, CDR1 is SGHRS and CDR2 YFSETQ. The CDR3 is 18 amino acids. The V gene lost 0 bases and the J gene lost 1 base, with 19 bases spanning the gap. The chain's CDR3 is CASSLAPGQLRPNTEAFF. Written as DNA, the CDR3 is TGCGCCAGCAGCTTGGCCCCGGGACAACTAAGACCGAACACTGAAGCTTTCTTT.